The 31 T cell receptor beta chains below all came from one sample that was sequenced in a study of blood T cell repertoires in COVID-19. Produced via immunoSEQ multiplex PCR; TCRdb's table is partial and in-frame only. The sample holds some 170,000 clones; roughly four fifths are singletons and the top ten take roughly 9.6%. Material for sequencing was peripheral blood. The source of these receptors is a man aged 55 to 69 with active or convalescent COVID-19.

The rearrangement links TRBV18 to TRBJ2-1; TRBD1 is a possible D gene (6 bases). V was shortened by 2 bases and J by 0 bases, with 14 bases between the two germline ends. Looked up from germline, CDR1 is KGHSH and CDR2 is LQKENI. The CDR3 covers 17 residues. CDR3 loop: CASSPLALGGSYNEQFF. CDR3 sequence (DNA): TGTGCCAGCTCACCATTGGCCCTAGGGGGCTCCTACAATGAGCAGTTCTTC.

This clone was seen only once. The chain is built from TRBV19 and TRBJ2-1; a possible D gene is TRBD2 (6 bases). Trimming removed 8 bases at V and 0 bases at J, with 11 bases between. From germline, CDR1 is LNHDA and CDR2 SQIVND (reference sequence). The CDR3 has 14 amino acids. The chain's CDR3 is CASGSGSSYNEQFF. CDR3 DNA: TGTGCCAGTGGATCCGGGAGCTCCTACAATGAGCAGTTCTTC.

V and J are TRBV6-5 and TRBJ1-4; D is undetermined. The CDR3 spans 14 residues. The V end lost 7 bases, the J end lost 7 bases, and 16 bases lay between the germline ends. Germline lookup yields CDR1 MNHEY and CDR2 SVGAGI. CDR3 amino acids: CASTLHLGSEKLFF. As DNA, the CDR3 is TGTGCCAGCACCTTACACTTAGGGAGTGAAAAACTGTTTTTT.

The chain uses TRBV1 and TRBJ2-7; TRBD2, the table's D call, was not compared with the DNA. TRBV1 is a recognized pseudogene. This CDR3 region has 20 residues. CDR3 loop: CTSRLPPPGLAGLPSYEQYF. CDR3 sequence (DNA): TGCACCAGCAGACTACCGCCTCCGGGACTAGCGGGCCTACCATCCTACGAGCAGTACTTC.

The chain has TRBV11-1 and TRBJ2-2, with D unresolved. The ends were cut back, 2 bases at V and 4 bases at J, with 5 bases in the middle. Germline V gene lookup returns CDR1 SGHAT and CDR2 FQDESV (reference sequence). The CDR3 is made up of 13 amino acids. CDR3 nucleotides: TGTGCCAGCAGCTTACGAGTCACCGGGGAGCTGTTTTTT. Encoded protein: CASSLRVTGELFF. Full variable domain (rest looked up from reference TRBV11-1 and TRBJ2-2): EAEVAQSPRYKITEKSQAVAFWCDPISGHATLYWYRQILGQGPELLVQFQDESVVDDSQLPKDRFSAERLKGVDSTLKIQPAELGDSAMYLCASSLRVTGELFFGEGSRLTVL.

The V and J genes are TRBV3-1 (or the pseudogene TRBV3-2) and TRBJ2-3; 12 positions match TRBD2. The CDR3 sequence is 18 residues long. Germline V gene lookup returns CDR1 LGHDT and CDR2 YNNKEL (reference sequence). V dropped 0 bases and J dropped 4; count of bases not matched to a gene: 8. In DNA form, the CDR3 reads TGTGCCAGCAGCCAAGAGGGTATACTAGCGGGGGGTTCAGATACGCAGTATTTT. Protein sequence: CASSQEGILAGGSDTQYF.

V is TRBV10-1 and J is TRBJ2-7; 9 bases match TRBD2. The CDR3 spans 15 residues. Germline V gene lookup returns CDR1 WNHNN and CDR2 SYGVQD (reference sequence). J was trimmed by 3 bases and V by 3 bases; bases with no gene match: 6. The CDR3 DNA reads TGCGCCAGCAGTGATGGCGGGAGGGCCTTCTACGAGCAGTACTTC. It specifies CASSDGGRAFYEQYF.

This clone was found a few times. V gene TRBV2 combines with J gene TRBJ2-4, with unresolved D. Trimming removed 4 bases at V and 0 bases at J, with 16 bases between. Germline CDR1 reads SNHLY; CDR2 reads FYNNEI. The CDR3 consists of 17 residues. The CDR3 protein is CASSAGYSSVAKNIQYF. For the CDR3, the DNA is TGTGCCAGCAGTGCTGGGTACAGCTCCGTAGCCAAAAACATTCAGTACTTC.

CDR3 DNA sequence: TGTGCCAGCAGCCCCCGGACAGGGAGAAACACCGGGGAGCTGTTTTTT. It is translated as CASSPRTGRNTGELFF. The chain carries TRBV13 and TRBJ2-2; TRBD1 aligns across 8 bases. Germline assignment: CDR1 PRHDT and CDR2 FYEKMQ (reference sequence). With 5 bases clipped from V and 2 bases from J, the junction kept 7 bases outside the gene matches. The CDR3 runs to 16 residues.

The chain employs TRBV7-9 and TRBJ2-7, with D tentatively TRBD2 (6 bases). Deletions cut 5 bases from V and 7 bases from J, with 15 bases between. This CDR3 is built from 13 residues. The germline V gene encodes CDR1 SEHNR and CDR2 FQNEAQ (reference sequence). In nucleotides, the CDR3 is TGTGCCAGCAGCCCTTTTCAGGCGGGGGAGCAGTACTTC. This sequence encodes CASSPFQAGEQYF.

This rearrangement joins TRBV13 to TRBJ2-6, with 7 bases matching TRBD2. The CDR3 totals 16 residues. V lost 5 bases and J lost 2; bases outside the gene matches: 6. The germline CDR1 and CDR2 sequences are PRHDT and FYEKMQ (reference sequence). Here the CDR3 DNA reads TGTGCCAGCAGCCCCCGCGGGGGAACTGGGGCCAACGTCCTGACTTTC. It yields the protein CASSPRGGTGANVLTF.

V gene TRBV5-5 combines with J gene TRBJ1-1; 7 nucleotides align to TRBD1. The CDR3 totals 13 residues. From germline, CDR1 is SGHKS and CDR2 YYEKEE (reference sequence). J gave up 0 bases and V 8 bases, and 4 bases lay outside the gene matches. The DNA for the CDR3 is TGTGCCAGTAGGGGGACAGTGAACACTGAAGCTTTCTTT. This gives the protein CASRGTVNTEAFF.

The V call is TRBV7-9, the J call TRBJ2-2; the D gene is possibly TRBD2 (5 bases). CDR1 is SEHNR and CDR2 is FQNEAQ in the germline V gene (reference sequence). V was cut by 8 bases and J by 5 bases, with 15 bases left in between. CDR3 length equals 14 residues. The DNA of the CDR3 is TGTGCCAGCTCACCCGGGAAAGGGACCGGGGAGCTGTTTTTT. It yields the protein CASSPGKGTGELFF.

V is TRBV27 and J is TRBJ1-2; D gene unclear. The CDR3 extends over 14 amino acids. CDR1 is MNHEY and CDR2 is SMNVEV in the germline V gene (reference sequence). The V end lost 0 bases, the J end lost 4 bases, and 9 bases lay between the germline ends. As DNA, the CDR3 is TGTGCCAGCAGTTTATCCCCCAGCGGCTATGGCTACACCTTC. Translating gives CASSLSPSGYGYTF.

As for this clone: Other DNA sequences within the sample encode an identical CDR3. This chain joins TRBV4-1 and TRBJ1-2; tentatively, D is TRBD1 (6 bases). The CDR3 has 14 residues. The germline gives CDR1 MGHRA, CDR2 YSYEKL. The germline V and J ends were trimmed by 0 bases and 2 bases, with 7 bases remaining between them. CDR3 bases: TGCGCCAGCAGCCAAGATAGGGGGAACTATGGCTACACCTTC. This gives the protein CASSQDRGNYGYTF.

The gene calls are TRBV28 and TRBJ2-1, with 9 bases lining up with TRBD1. CDR1 MDHEN and CDR2 SYDVKM come from the germline V gene. V dropped 5 bases and J dropped 5; count of bases not matched to a gene: 16. This CDR3 spans 18 amino acids. DNA for the CDR3: TGTGCCAGCAGTCCATACGCCGCCGGGACAGGGTTAGACAATGAGCAGTTCTTC. Protein: CASSPYAAGTGLDNEQFF.

The rearrangement uses TRBV3-1 (or the pseudogene TRBV3-2) and TRBJ1-1, with D hard to call. Germline CDR1 reads LGHDT; CDR2 reads YNNKEL (reference sequence). The CDR3 covers 14 residues. V lost 4 bases to trimming and J lost 1 base, with 10 bases between them. DNA of the CDR3: TGTGCCAGCAGCCGCGACATCAGGAACACTGAAGCTTTCTTT. Translation gives CASSRDIRNTEAFF.

This sequence joins TRBV14 and TRBJ1-3; tentative D call: TRBD1 (6 bases). The CDR3 is made up of 16 amino acids. Germline values: CDR1 SGHDN, CDR2 FVKESK. V lost 5 bases and J lost 0, with 14 bases in between. The CDR3 loop is CASSIHTGLSGNTIYF. The CDR3 DNA follows: TGTGCCAGCAGCATTCACACAGGGCTCTCTGGAAACACCATATATTTT.

The rearrangement joins TRBV11-3 to TRBJ2-2; TRBD1 matches 8 bases. Germline values: CDR1 SGHNT, CDR2 YENEEA. Trimming at V came to 4 bases and at J to 5 bases, leaving 9 bases not matched to a gene. There are 16 residues in the CDR3. Written as DNA, the CDR3 is TGTGCCAGCAGCTCCAGACAGGGGTTGAGGACCGGGGAGCTGTTTTTT. It specifies CASSSRQGLRTGELFF.

The chain uses TRBV6-4 and TRBJ1-1; D remains ambiguous. Germline assignment: CDR1 MRHNA and CDR2 SNTAGT. This CDR3 region has 11 residues. Trimming shortened V by 10 bases and J by 4 bases, and 10 bases separated the two germline ends. The chain's CDR3 is CATHRGTEAFF. In DNA form, the CDR3 reads TGTGCCACCCATCGGGGCACTGAAGCTTTCTTT.

V usage is TRBV11-2 and J usage is TRBJ2-3, with 10 nucleotides matching TRBD2. With V trimmed by 0 bases and J by 1 base, 1 base remained unmatched. Per the germline V gene, CDR1 is SGHAT and CDR2 is FQNNGV. This CDR3 contains 16 residues. The CDR3 bases are TGTGCCAGCAGCTTAGACGGACTAGCGGGCACAGATACGCAGTATTTT. Translation gives CASSLDGLAGTDTQYF.

The count of this clone is one. The chain has TRBV19 and TRBJ2-3, with TRBD2 matching over 8 bases. Looked up from germline, CDR1 is LNHDA and CDR2 is SQIVND (reference sequence). Losses at the gene ends were 0 bases for V and 4 bases for J; bases not matched to a gene: 9. This CDR3 is 17 amino acids long. CDR3 region: CASSIDPGLGLADTQYF. In DNA, the CDR3 is TGTGCCAGTAGTATAGACCCGGGACTAGGGTTGGCAGATACGCAGTATTTT.

V gene TRBV28 combines with J gene TRBJ2-7, with 11 nucleotides matching TRBD1. The CDR3 runs to 15 residues. The germline V gene encodes CDR1 MDHEN and CDR2 SYDVKM. With 6 bases clipped from V and 0 bases from J, the junction kept 4 bases outside the gene matches. Here the CDR3 reads CASRGQGASSYEQYF. CDR3 nucleotides: TGTGCCAGCAGAGGACAGGGGGCTAGCTCCTACGAGCAGTACTTC.

The chain carries TRBV5-1 and TRBJ2-1, with 8 bases that match TRBD2. This CDR3 region has 17 residues. Germline CDR1 reads SGHRS; CDR2 reads YFSETQ. J was trimmed by 0 bases and V by 0 bases; bases with no gene match: 5. The CDR3 DNA reads TGCGCCAGCAGCTTGGCTCCGGGAGGGAGCTCCTACAATGAGCAGTTCTTC. Amino acids: CASSLAPGGSSYNEQFF.

The chain uses TRBV19 and TRBJ2-2; 10 bases line up with TRBD1. J was trimmed by 6 bases and V by 6 bases; bases with no gene match: 10. The germline gives CDR1 LNHDA, CDR2 SQIVND (reference sequence). The CDR3 spans 16 residues. CDR3 nucleotides: TGTGCCAGTAGGATTACCGACAGGGGGCTAGCCGGGGAGCTGTTTTTT. Amino acid sequence: CASRITDRGLAGELFF.

The chain recombines TRBV3-1 (or the pseudogene TRBV3-2) with TRBJ1-2, with TRBD1 as a possible D gene (6 bases). Germline values: CDR1 LGHDT, CDR2 YNNKEL (reference sequence). CDR3 length: 13 amino acids. V lost 5 bases and J lost 8, with 15 bases in between. The CDR3 DNA follows: TGTGCCAGCAGCACGGCCACGGGACAAGGCTACACCTTC. Amino acids: CASSTATGQGYTF.

The rearrangement joins TRBV6-1 to TRBJ2-3; 10 bases are a match to TRBD2. Germline values: CDR1 MNHNS, CDR2 SASEGT. J gave up 8 bases and V 2 bases, and 10 bases lay outside the gene matches. The CDR3 is made up of 16 amino acids. The CDR3 spells CASSESAGGPITTQYF. In nucleotides, the CDR3 is TGTGCCAGCAGTGAATCAGCGGGGGGGCCTATAACTACGCAGTATTTT.

This chain connects TRBV11-2 to TRBJ1-1; D may be TRBD1 (6 bases). Trimming pared 6 bases from V and 1 base from J, leaving 9 bases between. The CDR3 extends over 13 amino acids. Germline-derived CDR1 and CDR2 are SGHAT and FQNNGV. CDR3 sequence (DNA): TGTGCCAGCAGTCAGGGACAGAACACTGAAGCTTTCTTT. Translating gives CASSQGQNTEAFF.

Comments on this clone: Because the CDR3's place on the DNA is in doubt, the DNA is left out and the CDR3 is given as listed by TCRdb. The V gene is TRBV25-1, the J gene TRBJ1-2; the table's D gene call, TRBD1, was not cross checked with the DNA. The CDR3 is made up of 12 amino acids, end residues included. Looked up from germline, CDR1 is MGHDK and CDR2 is SYGVNS. This CDR3 is CASSGVGQGITF.

This clone was detected once. This rearrangement joins TRBV19 to TRBJ1-2; 9 nucleotides match TRBD1. Per germline, CDR1 LNHDA and CDR2 SQIVND (reference sequence). With V trimmed by 2 bases and J by 7 bases, 5 bases remained unmatched. The CDR3 has 14 residues. CDR3 in amino acids: CASSIRTGDSGYTF. Here the CDR3 DNA reads TGTGCCAGTAGTATAAGGACAGGGGATTCTGGCTACACCTTC.

This sequence joins TRBV2 and TRBJ1-4; no reliable D call. This CDR3 contains 14 residues. The ends were cut back, 6 bases at V and 4 bases at J, with 12 bases in the middle. Germline V CDR1 and CDR2: SNHLY, FYNNEI. CDR3 DNA: TGTGCCAGCAGGTACTCCGAATTTAATGAAAAACTGTTTTTT. Encoded protein: CASRYSEFNEKLFF. The variable domain in full, completed from reference TRBV2 and TRBJ1-4, reads EPEVTQTPSHQVTQMGQEVILRCVPISNHLYFYWYRQILGQKVEFLVSFYNNEISEKSEIFDDQFSVERPDGSNFTLKIRSTKLEDSAMYFCASRYSEFNEKLFFGSGTQLSVL.